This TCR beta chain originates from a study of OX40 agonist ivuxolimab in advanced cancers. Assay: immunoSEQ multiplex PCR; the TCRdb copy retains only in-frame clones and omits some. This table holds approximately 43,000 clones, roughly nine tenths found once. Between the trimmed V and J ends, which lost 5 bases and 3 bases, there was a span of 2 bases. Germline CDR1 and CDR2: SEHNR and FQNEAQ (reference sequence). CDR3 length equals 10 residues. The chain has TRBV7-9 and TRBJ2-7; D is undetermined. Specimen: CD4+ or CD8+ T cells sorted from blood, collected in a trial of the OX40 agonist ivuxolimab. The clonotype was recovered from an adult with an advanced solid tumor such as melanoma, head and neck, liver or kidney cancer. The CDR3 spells CASSNYEQYF. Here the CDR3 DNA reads TGTGCCAGCAGCAACTACGAGCAGTACTTC.